A selection of T cell receptor beta chains follows, all from one sample in a study of blood T cell repertoires in COVID-19. Libraries were prepared by immunoSEQ multiplex PCR; TCRdb keeps only in-frame clonotypes and omits some of them. This table has some 150,000 clones, about nine tenths appearing once. The sequenced material came from PBMCs or T cells enriched from blood (not recorded which). The source of these receptors is a man aged 50 to 60 who had recovered from COVID-19. Both conserved end residues are trimmed from each CDR3. The size entry is marked missing in some rows and otherwise reads once, few, many or a size class.

TRBV7-8,.,15,ASSFLPWRGEGYEQY
TRBV28,.,9,ASRIHREAF
TRBV15,.,14,ATSKARQGTPRPQH
TRBV5-8,.,14,ASSTTGVALYNEQF
TRBV14,once,13,ASSPPGQTNEKLF
TRBV28,.,12,ASTGGRGSRGYT
TRBV7-2,.,13,ASSLVVQGAKGYT
TRBV28,.,13,ASSGTGGTNEKLF
TRBV11-2,medium-sized,12,ASSLLGGAETQY
TRBV7-3,few,14,ASSEARVRNTGELF
TRBV2,.,12,ASNPDRGYQPQH
TRBV7-2,.,12,ASSFWDGGDGYT
TRBV29-1,.,11,SVVRELDTEAF
TRBV4-2,.,13,ASSQGDRVGYGYT
TRBV7-3,.,13,ASSLSGIGTGELF
TRBV11-2,few,13,ASSLGQGYYNEQF
TRBV6-2/TRBV6-3,.,17,ASSPSRKGPTLSNQPQH
TRBV4-3,.,15,ASSQGGGQGAWQPLH
TRBV15,.,14,ATSMKGLSAGNTIY
TRBV6-2/TRBV6-3,.,14,ASSHLRGQGVQPQH
TRBV10-3,once,13,AISESGRGLQGYT
TRBV7-9,.,11,ASSAQGAGGYT
TRBV5-4,.,12,ASSSARTGGGYT
TRBV29-1,.,13,SVLQDRDYGNTIY
TRBV1,.,15,TGGGRVSGVRNQPQH
TRBV9,.,12,ASSTQGASGELF
TRBV27,once,15,ASSLLRTGRGLYGYT
TRBV2,once,13,ASSADRGPSQPQH
TRBV28,.,14,ASSSQRVTTNTEAF